A single T cell receptor (beta chain) is shown here with its context. This entry belongs to a study of OX40 agonist ivuxolimab in advanced cancers. Germline V gene data show CDR1 as SEHNR and CDR2 as FQNEAQ (reference sequence). The CDR3 loop spans 14 amino acids. V gave up 1 base and J gave up 6 bases, with 10 bases separating them. Profiled with immunoSEQ multiplex PCR; TCRdb holds only in-frame clones, not every one. The sample contains tens of thousands of clones, about 93% of which appear only once. The rearrangement joins TRBV7-9 to TRBJ1-3; D ambiguous. The material was CD4+ or CD8+ T cells sorted from blood, obtained in a trial of the OX40 agonist ivuxolimab. This sequence originates from an adult with an advanced solid tumor such as melanoma, head and neck, liver or kidney cancer. The CDR3 DNA reads as TGTGCCAGCAGCTTAGGCTGGGGTGAAAACACCATATATTTT. It specifies CASSLGWGENTIYF.